What follows are 10 T cell receptor beta chains derived from one specimen sequenced in a study of OX40 agonist ivuxolimab in advanced cancers. To prepare the library, the immunoSEQ multiplex PCR assay was applied. TCRdb holds this immuneACCESS table with in-frame rearrangements only. Some clones are missing; in checked studies, unresolved V genes explain under half, and the rest has no known cause. This sample holds approximately 68,000 clones; 80% to 90% were observed only once. The ten largest clones take up 3.5% to 5% of the sample. This material consisted of CD4+ or CD8+ T cells sorted from blood, taken in a trial of the OX40 agonist ivuxolimab. Receptor source: an adult with an advanced solid tumor such as melanoma, head and neck, liver or kidney cancer.

The chain combines TRBV27 with TRBJ2-5, with D possibly being TRBD2 (5 bases). V was trimmed by 6 bases and J by 1 base, leaving 18 bases between them. This CDR3 comprises 16 residues. CDR1 and CDR2 (germline): MNHEY, SMNVEV (reference sequence). The CDR3 DNA sequence: TGTGCCAGCAGACCTCCCCGGGGTCTCCTCCAAGAGACCCAGTACTTC. Translating gives CASRPPRGLLQETQYF.

The V gene is TRBV7-9, the J gene TRBJ2-1, with D maybe TRBD1 (5 bases). Trimming removed 5 bases at V and 7 bases at J, with 9 bases between. This CDR3 spans 12 amino acids. Germline assignment: CDR1 SEHNR and CDR2 FQNEAQ (reference sequence). The CDR3 reads CASSQGTNEQFF. Written as DNA, the CDR3 is TGTGCCAGCAGCCAGGGAACGAATGAGCAGTTCTTC.

The chain recombines TRBV11-2 with TRBJ2-1, with no clear D. Trimming left V 5 bases short and J 6 bases short, with 17 bases between. The length of the CDR3 is 15 residues. Germline CDR1 SGHAT, CDR2 FQNNGV. CDR3 in amino acids: CASSVNNLKGNEQFF. Here the CDR3 DNA reads TGTGCCAGCAGCGTAAACAATTTAAAGGGCAATGAGCAGTTCTTC. Using reference TRBV11-2 and TRBJ2-1 for the parts outside the CDR3, the full variable domain is EAGVAQSPRYKIIEKRQSVAFWCNPISGHATLYWYQQILGQGPKLLIQFQNNGVVDDSQLPKDRFSAERLKGVDSTLKIQPAKLEDSAVYLCASSVNNLKGNEQFFGPGTRLTVL.

The chain is built from TRBV6-6 and TRBJ2-2, with 12 bases fitting TRBD2. The CDR3 is 15 amino acids. V trimming: 4 bases; J trimming: 5 bases; junction bases outside the gene matches: 2. Germline V gives CDR1 MNHNY, CDR2 SVGAGI (reference sequence). The CDR3 DNA reads as TGTGCCAGCAGTTTGACTAGCGGGAGAACCGGGGAGCTGTTTTTT. Encoded protein: CASSLTSGRTGELFF.

This sequence joins TRBV30 and TRBJ1-6, with no clear D. The CDR3 consists of 17 residues. V was shortened by 4 bases and J by 0 bases, with 16 bases between the two germline ends. The V gene's germline CDR1 is GTSNPN and CDR2 SVGIG (reference sequence). The CDR3 here is CAWKIKDASSYNSPLHF. CDR3 in DNA: TGTGCCTGGAAAATTAAGGATGCGAGCTCCTATAATTCACCCCTCCACTTT. Based on the CDR3 plus reference TRBV30 and TRBJ1-6, the full variable domain is SQTIHQWPATLVQPVGSPLSLECTVEGTSNPNLYWYRQAAGRGLQLLFYSVGIGQISSEVPQNLSASRPQDRQFILSSKKLLLSDSGFYLCAWKIKDASSYNSPLHFGNGTRLTVT.

By sample fraction, this clone is medium-sized. The J gene is TRBJ1-6, the V gene TRBV4-3; D call uncertain. The V gene lost 0 bases and the J gene lost 7 bases, with 10 bases spanning the gap. The CDR3 has 15 residues. The germline gives CDR1 LGHNA, CDR2 YSLEER. The CDR3, as DNA: TGCGCCAGCAGCCAAGACCCGCAGTCCAATTCACCCCTCCACTTT. Amino acid sequence: CASSQDPQSNSPLHF.

This sequence joins TRBV10-3 and TRBJ2-5, with a tentative D call TRBD2 (7 bases). Germline V gives CDR1 ENHRY, CDR2 SYGVKD. Trimming cost V 4 bases and J 2 bases, with 14 bases left between them. CDR3 size: 15 residues. The CDR3 spells CAISVGGADQETQYF. The CDR3 DNA reads as TGTGCCATCAGTGTGGGGGGGGCCGATCAAGAGACCCAGTACTTC.

The CDR3 DNA reads as TGTGCCAGCAGCTTACTGGTCCTAGGTAATGAGCAGTACTTC. Translation: CASSLLVLGNEQYF. The chain joins TRBV7-9 to TRBJ2-5; the D is unclear. V shed 2 bases and J shed 11 bases, with 18 bases lying between them. CDR1 SEHNR and CDR2 FQNEAQ come from the germline V gene (reference sequence). This CDR3 has 14 residues. Looking up the rest from reference TRBV7-9 and TRBJ2-5 gives the full variable domain: DTGVSQNPRHKITKRGQNVTFRCDPISEHNRLYWYRQTLGQGPEFLTYFQNEAQLEKSRLLSDRFSAERPKGSFSTLEIQRTEQGDSAMYLCASSLLVLGNEQYFGPGTRLLVL.

The sample holds a few counts of this clone. V gene TRBV6-6 combines with J gene TRBJ2-1; TRBD2 agrees at 8 bases. The CDR3 covers 13 residues. J was trimmed by 6 bases and V by 5 bases; bases with no gene match: 3. The germline V gene encodes CDR1 MNHNY and CDR2 SVGAGI (reference sequence). Written as DNA, the CDR3 is TGTGCCAGCAGTCCGGGAGGGGGCAATGAGCAGTTCTTC. It specifies CASSPGGGNEQFF.

V is TRBV30 and J is TRBJ2-3; 9 positions agree with TRBD1. Trimming at V came to 6 bases and at J to 3 bases, leaving 10 bases not matched to a gene. In germline, CDR1 is GTSNPN, CDR2 SVGIG (reference sequence). This CDR3 comprises 15 residues. DNA for the CDR3: TGTGCCTGCAAGACGACAGGGGGGAAAACAGATACGCAGTATTTT. Translation: CACKTTGGKTDTQYF.